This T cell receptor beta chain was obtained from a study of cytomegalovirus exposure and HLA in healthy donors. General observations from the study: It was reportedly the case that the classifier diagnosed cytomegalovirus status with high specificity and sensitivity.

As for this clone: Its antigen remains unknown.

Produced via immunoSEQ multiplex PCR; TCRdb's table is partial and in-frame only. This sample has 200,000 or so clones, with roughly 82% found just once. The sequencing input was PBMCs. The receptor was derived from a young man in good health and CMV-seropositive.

CDR3 amino acids: CASSGTSGYNEQFF. The DNA for the CDR3 is TGTGCCAGCAGTGGGACTAGCGGATACAATGAGCAGTTCTTC. The chain links TRBV25-1 to TRBJ2-1; 10 bases are shared with TRBD2. V gave up 4 bases and J gave up 4 bases; unmatched junction bases: 1. Germline values: CDR1 MGHDK, CDR2 SYGVNS. The CDR3 spans 14 residues.